The 2 T cell receptor beta chains in this list originate from one sample, sequenced in a study of breast tumors, draining lymph nodes, adjacent tissues (dated by TCRdb to 2016 to 2017). Library creation used multiplex PCR. The data were produced on an Illumina HiSeq 2000. TCRdb passed the public sequencing reads through fastp at Q25 and MiXCR, retaining productive beta sequences. Each entry merges the rows of one CDR3 protein and shows their most common DNA and genes. This sample lists over 10,000 distinct CDR3 sequences; 70% were detected once. The ten largest clones represent about two fifths of the sample. Specimen: tumor-adjacent breast tissue. Receptors were obtained from a female donor with breast cancer. Some clones in this sample may be carry-over from other donors' samples.

This rearrangement joins TRBV28 to TRBJ2-7; D not resolved. Trimming shortened V by 10 bases and J by 2 bases, and 12 bases separated the two germline ends. The CDR3 loop spans 12 amino acids. Germline V gene lookup returns CDR1 MDHEN and CDR2 SYDVKM. CDR3 nucleotides: TGTGCCACCCGGCCCCCCCCCTACGAGCAGTACTTC. Its translation: CATRPPPYEQYF.

This clonotype has at least ten counts. The rearrangement joins TRBV6-1 to TRBJ1-2, with TRBD1 matching 7 bases. The germline V gene encodes CDR1 MNHNS and CDR2 SASEGT. V trimming: 0 bases; J trimming: 8 bases; junction bases outside the gene matches: 6. This CDR3 is built from 14 residues. CDR3 DNA: TGTGCCAGCAGTGAAGCGAGACAGGGCGGAGGCTACACCTTC. As protein: CASSEARQGGGYTF.